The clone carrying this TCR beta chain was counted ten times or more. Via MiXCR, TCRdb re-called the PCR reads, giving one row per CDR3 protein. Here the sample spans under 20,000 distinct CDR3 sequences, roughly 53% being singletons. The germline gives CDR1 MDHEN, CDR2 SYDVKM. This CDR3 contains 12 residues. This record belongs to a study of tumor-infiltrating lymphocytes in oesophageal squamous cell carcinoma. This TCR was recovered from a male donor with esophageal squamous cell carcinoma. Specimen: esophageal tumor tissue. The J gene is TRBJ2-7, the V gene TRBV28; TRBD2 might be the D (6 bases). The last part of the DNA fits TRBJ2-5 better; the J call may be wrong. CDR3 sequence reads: CASSGGQETQYF. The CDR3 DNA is TGTGCCAGCAGCGGAGGGCAAGAGACCCAGTACTTC.